These T cell receptor beta chains were read from a single sample in a study of human T cells and chemical hapten exposure. MiXCR, run by TCRdb on the RACE reads, gives a single entry per CDR3 protein. The repertoire holds 340,000 or so distinct CDR3 sequences, with around 7% as singletons. Sequenced material: whole blood, taken in connection with sensitization to the hapten diphenylcyclopropenone (DPC). All receptors derive from a woman aged 18 to 35 with alopecia areata. Some clones in this sample may be carry-over from other donors' samples. Both conserved end residues are part of each CDR3.

j_call: TRBJ1-1; cdr3_length: 15; v_call: TRBV4-3; cdr3_aa: CASSQDFAGKAEAFF
j_call: TRBJ1-1; cdr3_length: 18; v_call: TRBV11-2; cdr3_aa: CASSSYPGQDVMNTEAFF
j_call: TRBJ2-3; cdr3_length: 11; v_call: TRBV2; cdr3_aa: CATAYTDTQYF
j_call: TRBJ1-5; cdr3_length: 12; v_call: TRBV29-1; cdr3_aa: CSVAAVGRPQHF
j_call: TRBJ1-3; cdr3_length: 15; v_call: TRBV5-4; cdr3_aa: CASSIRTGVGNTIYF
j_call: TRBJ2-1; cdr3_length: 13; v_call: TRBV5-6; cdr3_aa: CASSGTFHNEQFF
j_call: TRBJ2-1; cdr3_length: 14; v_call: TRBV3-1; cdr3_aa: CASSRGTPYNEQFF
j_call: TRBJ1-4; cdr3_length: 12; v_call: TRBV12-3/TRBV12-4; cdr3_aa: CASSLEGRRVFF
j_call: TRBJ2-5; cdr3_length: 13; v_call: TRBV28; cdr3_aa: CASSLNTAGTQYF
j_call: TRBJ2-1; cdr3_length: 15; v_call: TRBV7-8; cdr3_aa: CASSLASGAYNEQFF
j_call: TRBJ2-4; cdr3_length: 17; v_call: TRBV7-9; cdr3_aa: CASSLIGSRDPKNIQYF
j_call: TRBJ2-3; cdr3_length: 18; v_call: TRBV7-9; cdr3_aa: CASSLGTHLRTSTDTQYF
j_call: TRBJ1-1; cdr3_length: 15; v_call: TRBV20-1; cdr3_aa: CSALGLGAPNTEAFF
j_call: TRBJ1-2; cdr3_length: 12; v_call: TRBV7-2; cdr3_aa: CASSPGLYGYTF
j_call: TRBJ2-5; cdr3_length: 14; v_call: TRBV13; cdr3_aa: CASSFSTGMETQYF
j_call: TRBJ2-3; cdr3_length: 13; v_call: TRBV11-3; cdr3_aa: CASRRSGEDTQYF
j_call: TRBJ1-5; cdr3_length: 16; v_call: TRBV12-3/TRBV12-4; cdr3_aa: CASSLWRGARNQPQHF
j_call: TRBJ2-3; cdr3_length: 15; v_call: TRBV14; cdr3_aa: CASRLTGTSTDTQYF
j_call: TRBJ1-3; cdr3_length: 15; v_call: TRBV25-1; cdr3_aa: CASSELTGARNTIYF
j_call: TRBJ1-1; cdr3_length: 15; v_call: TRBV3-1; cdr3_aa: CASSQEGAANTEAFF
j_call: TRBJ2-3; cdr3_length: 16; v_call: TRBV5-5; cdr3_aa: CASSLAARPATDTQYF
j_call: TRBJ1-1; cdr3_length: 13; v_call: TRBV7-8; cdr3_aa: CASSLTRAPEAFF
j_call: TRBJ2-3; cdr3_length: 13; v_call: TRBV18; cdr3_aa: CASSTDGFGTQYF
j_call: TRBJ2-1; cdr3_length: 15; v_call: TRBV5-8; cdr3_aa: CASTWGGRQYNEQFF
j_call: TRBJ1-2; cdr3_length: 15; v_call: TRBV9; cdr3_aa: CASSVGTVANYGYTF
j_call: TRBJ1-6; cdr3_length: 15; v_call: TRBV6-5; cdr3_aa: CASSSSGTGVSPLHF
j_call: TRBJ2-3; cdr3_length: 13; v_call: TRBV3-1; cdr3_aa: CASSQMGTDTQYF